This T cell receptor beta chain was identified in a study of T cell responses to AZD1222 COVID-19 vaccine. V lost 9 bases and J lost 4, with 13 bases in between. This CDR3 contains 12 residues. CDR1 and CDR2 from the germline V gene are SGHVS and FQNEAQ. Repertoires were generated with immunoSEQ multiplex PCR, while TCRdb's copy carries only in-frame clones and drops some. This sample has 150,000 to 160,000 clones; 85% to 90% occur once, and the top ten carry about a tenth. The origin of this receptor is an adult who received the AZD1222 COVID-19 vaccine. The sequenced sample was peripheral blood, obtained 28 days after the second AZD1222 dose. This sequence joins TRBV7-8 and TRBJ2-7, with D maybe TRBD1 (5 bases). In nucleotides, the CDR3 is TGTGCCAGGAACTTGGGGCCATACGAGCAGTACTTC. Its protein product is CARNLGPYEQYF.